This T cell receptor beta chain was captured in a study of blood T cell repertoires in COVID-19. Looking at the study overall: Acute and convalescent COVID-19 specimens originated in the United States, Italy and Spain. PBMCs, B-cell-depleted T cells, or T cells provided the cDNA or gDNA that made up the material.

Study processing details: Nucleated cell number was recorded as an estimate derived from reference gene primer amplification. Here immunoSEQ multiplex PCR was the method, and the copy in TCRdb shows in-frame clones only, minus some. V, J and clone size are taken as reported in that table, and D and trimming were inferred from the DNA itself. The sample records 170,000 or so clones, around 79% being singletons. The sequencing sample was made of peripheral blood. This clonotype was obtained from a woman in her 70s with acute or convalescent COVID-19.

The CDR3 DNA reads as TGTGCCAGTAGCCTATTAAGGGGTTCTTCTGGAAACACCATATATTTT. Translating gives CASSLLRGSSGNTIYF. The chain is built from TRBV19 and TRBJ1-3; D may be TRBD1 (5 bases). CDR1 and CDR2 from the germline V gene are LNHDA and SQIVND (reference sequence). This CDR3 is built from 16 residues. Trimming removed 6 bases from V and 1 base from J, with 16 bases in between. The full variable domain, in which reference TRBV19 and TRBJ1-3 provide the parts outside the CDR3, is DGGITQSPKYLFRKEGQNVTLSCEQNLNHDAMYWYRQDPGQGLRLIYYSQIVNDFQKGDIAEGYSVSREKKESFPLTVTSAQKNPTAFYLCASSLLRGSSGNTIYFGEGSWLTVV.